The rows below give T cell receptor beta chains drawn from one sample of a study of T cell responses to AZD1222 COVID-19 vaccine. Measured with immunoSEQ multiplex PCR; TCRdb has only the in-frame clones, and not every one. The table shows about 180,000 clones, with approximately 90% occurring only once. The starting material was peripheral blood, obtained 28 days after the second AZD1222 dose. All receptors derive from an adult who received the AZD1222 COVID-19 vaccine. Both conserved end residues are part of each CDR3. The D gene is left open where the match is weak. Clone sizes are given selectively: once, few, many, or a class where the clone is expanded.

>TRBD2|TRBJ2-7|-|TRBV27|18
CASSSPIGLAGGAHEQYF
TGTGCCAGCAGTTCCCCTATCGGACTAGCGGGAGGGGCCCACGAGCAGTACTTC
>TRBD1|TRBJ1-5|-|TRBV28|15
CASSLGDRGNQPQHF
TGTGCCAGCAGTTTGGGGGACAGGGGCAATCAGCCCCAGCATTTT
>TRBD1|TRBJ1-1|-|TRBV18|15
CASSSSDRVNTEAFF
TGTGCCAGCTCATCCTCAGACAGGGTGAACACTGAAGCTTTCTTT
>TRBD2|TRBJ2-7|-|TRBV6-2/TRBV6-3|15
CASRYLAGGTYEQYF
TGTGCCAGCAGATACCTAGCGGGAGGAACCTACGAGCAGTACTTC
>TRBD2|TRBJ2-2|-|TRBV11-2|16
CASSLVRLAATGELFF
TGTGCCAGCAGCTTAGTCCGACTAGCCGCGACCGGGGAGCTGTTTTTT
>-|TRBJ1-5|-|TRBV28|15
CASSPPWGEIQPQHF
TGTGCCAGCAGTCCCCCTTGGGGGGAAATTCAGCCCCAGCATTTT
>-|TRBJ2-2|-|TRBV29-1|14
CSVDLPTRTGELFF
TGCAGCGTTGACCTTCCGACGCGAACAGGGGAGCTGTTTTTT
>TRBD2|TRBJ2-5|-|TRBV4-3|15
CASSQDRLGGETQYF
TGCGCCAGCAGCCAAGACAGGCTGGGGGGGGAGACCCAGTACTTC
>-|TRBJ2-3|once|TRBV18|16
CASSRDLTGSTDTQYF
TGTGCCAGCTCACGGGATCTGACAGGATCAACAGATACGCAGTATTTT
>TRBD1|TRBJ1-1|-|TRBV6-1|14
CASSERGDRAGAFF
TGTGCCAGCAGTGAAAGGGGAGACAGGGCTGGGGCTTTCTTT
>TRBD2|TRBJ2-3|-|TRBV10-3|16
CAISKTSGDTLHTQYF
TGTGCCATCAGTAAGACTAGCGGGGATACACTGCATACGCAGTATTTT
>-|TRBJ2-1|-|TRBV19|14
CASSIGVGGEWQFF
TGTGCCAGTAGTATAGGCGTTGGTGGGGAATGGCAGTTCTTC
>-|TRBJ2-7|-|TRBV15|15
CATSNPATSSYEQYF
TGTGCCACCAGCAACCCCGCGACGTCCTCCTACGAGCAGTACTTC
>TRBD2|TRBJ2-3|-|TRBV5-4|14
CASRREGPTDTQYF
TGTGCCAGTAGGCGGGAGGGCCCCACAGATACGCAGTATTTT
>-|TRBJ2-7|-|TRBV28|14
CASSFPAGSYEQYF
TGTGCCAGCAGTTTCCCCGCAGGGTCGTACGAGCAGTACTTC
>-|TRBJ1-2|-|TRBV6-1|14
CASSETVPQGGYTF
TGTGCCAGCAGTGAGACAGTCCCCCAGGGAGGCTACACCTTC
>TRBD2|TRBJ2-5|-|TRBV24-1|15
CATSALAGGQETQYF
TGTGCCACCAGTGCCCTAGCGGGAGGTCAGGAGACCCAGTACTTC
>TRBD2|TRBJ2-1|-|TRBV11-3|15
CASSLGGLATHEQFF
TGTGCCAGCAGCTTAGGAGGACTAGCAACCCATGAGCAGTTCTTC
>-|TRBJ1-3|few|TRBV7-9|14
CAYRGGPSGNTIYF
TGTGCCTACCGAGGTGGACCCTCTGGAAACACCATATATTTT
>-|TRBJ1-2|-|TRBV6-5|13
CASIPGDREGYTF
TGTGCCAGCATCCCGGGAGACCGGGAGGGCTACACCTTC
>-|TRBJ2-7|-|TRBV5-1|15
CASSLDGGIPYEQYF
TGCGCCAGCAGCTTGGATGGCGGGATCCCCTACGAGCAGTACTTC
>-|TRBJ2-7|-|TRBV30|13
CASARDRGYEQYF
TGTGCCTCCGCTAGGGACCGGGGCTACGAGCAGTACTTC
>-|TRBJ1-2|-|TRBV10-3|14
CAIRIRAGWGGYTF
TGTGCCATCAGGATTAGAGCGGGGTGGGGTGGCTACACCTTC
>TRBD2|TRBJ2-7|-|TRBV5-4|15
CASSRAGGSSYEQYF
TGTGCCAGCAGCCGAGCGGGAGGGAGCTCCTACGAGCAGTACTTC
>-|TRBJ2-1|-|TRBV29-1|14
CSVQLTGWGNEQFF
TGCAGCGTCCAACTCACAGGTTGGGGCAATGAGCAGTTCTTC
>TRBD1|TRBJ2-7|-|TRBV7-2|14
CASSSGQGSYEQYF
TGTGCCAGCAGCTCTGGACAGGGCTCCTACGAGCAGTACTTC
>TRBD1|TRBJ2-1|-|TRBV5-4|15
CASSRPGQGDNEQFF
TGTGCCAGCAGCCGACCGGGACAGGGAGACAATGAGCAGTTCTTC
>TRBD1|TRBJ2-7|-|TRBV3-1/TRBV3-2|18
CASSQVGLGTGPSYEQYF
TGTGCCAGCAGCCAAGTGGGACTCGGGACAGGGCCTTCCTACGAGCAGTACTTC
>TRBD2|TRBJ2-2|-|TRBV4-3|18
CASSQKGGLAGVGGELFF
TGCGCCAGCAGCCAAAAGGGAGGGCTAGCGGGAGTCGGCGGGGAGCTGTTTTTT
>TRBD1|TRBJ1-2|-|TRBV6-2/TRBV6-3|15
CASSYSAGTVYGYTF
TGTGCCAGCAGTTACTCTGCCGGGACAGTATACGGCTACACCTTC
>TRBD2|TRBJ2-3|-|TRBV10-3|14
CAISDEGGTDTQYF
TGTGCCATCAGTGATGAGGGAGGGACAGATACGCAGTATTTT
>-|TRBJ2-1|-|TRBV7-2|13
CASSLGQRDEQFF
TGTGCCAGCAGCTTAGGTCAAAGGGATGAGCAGTTCTTC
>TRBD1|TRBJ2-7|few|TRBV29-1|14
CSVGGQVGTYEQYF
TGCAGCGTGGGGGGACAGGTGGGGACCTACGAGCAGTACTTC
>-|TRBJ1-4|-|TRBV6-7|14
CANAQGGWDEKLFF
TGTGCCAATGCCCAGGGAGGATGGGATGAAAAACTGTTTTTT
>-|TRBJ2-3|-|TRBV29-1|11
CSADNTDTQYF
TGCAGCGCGGACAACACAGATACGCAGTATTTT
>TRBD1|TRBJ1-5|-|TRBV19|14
CASTDRGSNQPQHF
TGTGCCAGTACGGACAGGGGCTCTAATCAGCCCCAGCATTTT
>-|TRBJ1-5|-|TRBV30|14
CAWSVSVSNQPQHF
TGTGCCTGGAGTGTCTCGGTGAGCAATCAGCCCCAGCATTTT